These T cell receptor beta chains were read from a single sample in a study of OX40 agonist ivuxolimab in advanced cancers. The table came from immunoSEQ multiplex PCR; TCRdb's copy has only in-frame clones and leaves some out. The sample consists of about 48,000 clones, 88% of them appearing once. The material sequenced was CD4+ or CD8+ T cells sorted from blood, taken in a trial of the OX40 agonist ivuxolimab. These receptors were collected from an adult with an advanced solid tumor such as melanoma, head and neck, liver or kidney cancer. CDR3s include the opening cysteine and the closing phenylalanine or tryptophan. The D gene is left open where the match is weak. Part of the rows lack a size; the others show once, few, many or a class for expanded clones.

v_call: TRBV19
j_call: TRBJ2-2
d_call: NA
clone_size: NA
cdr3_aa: CASSIWGSLTGELFF
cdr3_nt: TGTGCCAGTAGTATATGGGGGAGTCTCACCGGGGAGCTGTTTTTT

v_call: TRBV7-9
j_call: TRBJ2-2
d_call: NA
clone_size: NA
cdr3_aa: CASSLAGASGELFF
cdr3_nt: TGTGCCAGCAGCTTAGCTGGGGCATCCGGGGAGCTGTTTTTT

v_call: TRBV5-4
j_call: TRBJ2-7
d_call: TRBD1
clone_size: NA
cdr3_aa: CASSYRDSHEQYF
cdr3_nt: TGTGCCAGCAGCTACCGGGACAGCCACGAGCAGTACTTC

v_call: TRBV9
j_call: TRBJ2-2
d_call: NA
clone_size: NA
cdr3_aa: CASSVGADTAPGELFF
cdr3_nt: TGTGCCAGCAGCGTAGGGGCTGACACGGCCCCCGGGGAGCTGTTTTTT

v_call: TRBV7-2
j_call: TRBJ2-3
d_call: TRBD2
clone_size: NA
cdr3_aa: CASSLSGGATPDTQYF
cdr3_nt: TGTGCCAGCAGCTTGAGCGGGGGGGCCACGCCAGATACGCAGTATTTT

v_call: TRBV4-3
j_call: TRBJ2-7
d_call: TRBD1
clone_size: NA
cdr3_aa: CASSRDRGYEQYF
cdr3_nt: TGCGCCAGCAGCCGAGACAGGGGCTACGAGCAGTACTTC

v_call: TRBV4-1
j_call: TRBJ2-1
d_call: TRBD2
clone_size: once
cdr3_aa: CASMGGGANEQFF
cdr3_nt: TGCGCCAGCATGGGCGGGGGGGCCAATGAGCAGTTCTTC

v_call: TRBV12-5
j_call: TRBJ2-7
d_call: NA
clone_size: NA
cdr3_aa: CASGYPGHEQYF
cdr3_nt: TGTGCTAGTGGCTACCCCGGACACGAGCAGTACTTC

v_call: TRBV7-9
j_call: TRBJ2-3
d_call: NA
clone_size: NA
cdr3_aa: CASTDIRGSQYF
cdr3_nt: TGTGCCAGCACCGATATAAGGGGGTCGCAGTATTTT

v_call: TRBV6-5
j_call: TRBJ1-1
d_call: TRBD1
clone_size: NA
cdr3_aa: CASSRTGTEAFF
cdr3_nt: TGTGCCAGCAGTCGGACAGGCACTGAAGCTTTCTTT

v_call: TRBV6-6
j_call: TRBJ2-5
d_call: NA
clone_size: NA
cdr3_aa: CASSSLSGAETQYF
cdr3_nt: TGTGCCAGCAGTTCACTGAGTGGCGCGGAGACCCAGTACTTC

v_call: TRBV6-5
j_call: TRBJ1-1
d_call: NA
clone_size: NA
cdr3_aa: CAVSTGGTEAFF
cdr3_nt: TGTGCCGTCTCGACAGGAGGCACTGAAGCTTTCTTT

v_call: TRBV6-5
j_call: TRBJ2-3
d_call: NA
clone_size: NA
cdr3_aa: CASIERGTDTQYF
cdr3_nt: TGTGCCAGCATTGAGAGGGGCACAGATACGCAGTATTTT

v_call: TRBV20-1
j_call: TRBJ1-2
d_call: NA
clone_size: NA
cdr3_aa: CGRGENYGYTF
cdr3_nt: TGCGGGAGGGGAGAGAACTATGGCTACACCTTC

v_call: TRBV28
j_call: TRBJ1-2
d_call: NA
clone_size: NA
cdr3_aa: CASSYVTRAYGYTF
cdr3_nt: TGTGCCAGCAGTTACGTCACCCGAGCCTATGGCTACACCTTC

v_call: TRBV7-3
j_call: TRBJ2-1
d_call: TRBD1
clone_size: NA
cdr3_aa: CASSLRGQGDSYNEQFF
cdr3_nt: TGTGCCAGCAGCTTAAGGGGACAGGGGGACTCCTACAATGAGCAGTTCTTC

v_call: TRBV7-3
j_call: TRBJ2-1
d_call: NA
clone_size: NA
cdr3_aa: CASSLLQYNEQFF
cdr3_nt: TGTGCCAGCAGCTTACTTCAATACAATGAGCAGTTCTTC

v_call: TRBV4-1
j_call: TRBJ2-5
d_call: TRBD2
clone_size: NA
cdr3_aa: CASSQGLATKETQYF
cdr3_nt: TGCGCCAGCAGCCAAGGACTAGCGACTAAAGAGACCCAGTACTTC

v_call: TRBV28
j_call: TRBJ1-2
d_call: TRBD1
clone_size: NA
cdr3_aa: CASRTTGVEGYTF
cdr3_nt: TGTGCCAGCAGGACGACAGGGGTTGAAGGCTACACCTTC

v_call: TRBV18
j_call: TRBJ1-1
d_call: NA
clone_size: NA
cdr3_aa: CASSPRIGGTEAFF
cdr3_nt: TGTGCCAGCTCACCCAGGATAGGGGGCACTGAAGCTTTCTTT

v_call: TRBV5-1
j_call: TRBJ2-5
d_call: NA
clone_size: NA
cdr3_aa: CASTPGGDFETQYF
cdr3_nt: TGCGCCAGCACCCCCGGAGGGGATTTTGAGACCCAGTACTTC

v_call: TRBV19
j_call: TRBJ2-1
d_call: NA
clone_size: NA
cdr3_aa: CASGPVKGPYNEQFF
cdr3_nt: TGTGCCAGTGGACCGGTAAAGGGACCCTACAATGAGCAGTTCTTC

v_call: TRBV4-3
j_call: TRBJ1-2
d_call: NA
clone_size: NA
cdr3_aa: CASSQDRRGYTF
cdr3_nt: TGCGCCAGCAGCCAAGATCGTAGAGGCTACACCTTC

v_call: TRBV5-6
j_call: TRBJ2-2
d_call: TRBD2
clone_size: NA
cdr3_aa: CASSSQREVSGELFF
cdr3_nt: TGTGCCAGCAGCTCCCAGCGGGAGGTCAGCGGGGAGCTGTTTTTT

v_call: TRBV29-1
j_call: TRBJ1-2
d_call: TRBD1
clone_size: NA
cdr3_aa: CSVEGGQGHGYTF
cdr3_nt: TGCAGCGTTGAAGGGGGACAGGGTCATGGCTACACCTTC

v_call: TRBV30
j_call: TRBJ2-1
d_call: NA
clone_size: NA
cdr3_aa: CAWSALMGGSYNEQFF
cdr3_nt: TGTGCCTGGAGCGCCCTGATGGGGGGTTCCTACAATGAGCAGTTCTTC

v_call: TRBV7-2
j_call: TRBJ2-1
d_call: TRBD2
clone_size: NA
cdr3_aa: CASSPQRGGWFF
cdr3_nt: TGTGCCAGCAGCCCCCAGCGGGGGGGCTGGTTCTTC

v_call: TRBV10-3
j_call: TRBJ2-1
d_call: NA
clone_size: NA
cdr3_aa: CAISEYGDNEQFF
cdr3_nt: TGTGCCATCAGTGAGTATGGGGACAATGAGCAGTTCTTC

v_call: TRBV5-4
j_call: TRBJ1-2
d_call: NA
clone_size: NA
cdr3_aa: CASSPRVGQGFDGYTF
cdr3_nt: TGTGCCAGCAGCCCCCGGGTGGGTCAGGGATTTGATGGCTACACCTTC

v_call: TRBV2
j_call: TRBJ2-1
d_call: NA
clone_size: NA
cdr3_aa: CASSPPLSRTVYNEQFF
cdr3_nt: TGTGCCAGCAGTCCCCCCCTGAGTCGTACGGTCTACAATGAGCAGTTCTTC

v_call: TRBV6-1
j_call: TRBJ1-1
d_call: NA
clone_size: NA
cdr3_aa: CASRIDGPYEAFF
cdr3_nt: TGTGCCAGCAGGATAGACGGCCCATATGAAGCTTTCTTT

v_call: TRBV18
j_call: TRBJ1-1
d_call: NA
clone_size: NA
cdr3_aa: CASSLTGTSTEAFF
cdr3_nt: TGTGCCAGCTCACTCACAGGTACAAGCACTGAAGCTTTCTTT

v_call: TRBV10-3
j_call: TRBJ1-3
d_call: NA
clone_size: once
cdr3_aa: CAINSDSSGNTIYF
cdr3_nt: TGTGCCATCAACTCGGACAGCTCTGGAAACACCATATATTTT

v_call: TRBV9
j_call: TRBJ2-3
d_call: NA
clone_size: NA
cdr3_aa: CASSPHSTDTQYF
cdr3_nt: TGTGCCAGCAGCCCCCATAGCACAGATACGCAGTATTTT

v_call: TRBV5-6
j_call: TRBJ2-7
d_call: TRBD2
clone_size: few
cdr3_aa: CASSLEGGLAGGRDEQYF
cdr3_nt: TGTGCCAGCAGCTTGGAGGGGGGACTAGCGGGGGGGCGCGACGAGCAGTACTTC

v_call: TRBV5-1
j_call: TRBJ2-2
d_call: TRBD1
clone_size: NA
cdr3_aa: CASSSNTGWARQGPNTGELFF
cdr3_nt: TGCGCCAGCAGCTCCAATACTGGATGGGCGCGACAGGGACCGAACACCGGGGAGCTGTTTTTT

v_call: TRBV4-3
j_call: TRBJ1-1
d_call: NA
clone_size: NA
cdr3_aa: CASSQVAGYEAFF
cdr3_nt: TGCGCCAGCAGCCAAGTGGCGGGTTATGAAGCTTTCTTT